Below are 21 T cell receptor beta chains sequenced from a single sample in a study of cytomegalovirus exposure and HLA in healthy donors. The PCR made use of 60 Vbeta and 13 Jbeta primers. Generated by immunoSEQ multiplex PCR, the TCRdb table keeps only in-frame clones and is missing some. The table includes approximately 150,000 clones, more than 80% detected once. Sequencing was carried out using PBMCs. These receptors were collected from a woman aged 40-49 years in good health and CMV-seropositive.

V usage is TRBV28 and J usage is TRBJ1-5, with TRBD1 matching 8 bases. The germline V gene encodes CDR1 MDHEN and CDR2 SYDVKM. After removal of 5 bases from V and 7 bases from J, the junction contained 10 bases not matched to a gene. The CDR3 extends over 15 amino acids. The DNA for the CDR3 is TGTGCCAGCAGTCTCCGGACAGGGACGGGCCAGCCCCAGCATTTT. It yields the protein CASSLRTGTGQPQHF.

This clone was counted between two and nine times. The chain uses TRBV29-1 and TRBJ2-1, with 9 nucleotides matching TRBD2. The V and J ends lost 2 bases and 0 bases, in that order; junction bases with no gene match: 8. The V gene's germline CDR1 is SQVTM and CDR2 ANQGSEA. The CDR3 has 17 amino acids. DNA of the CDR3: TGCAGCGTTGAACGTAGCGGGAGCTTCTACTCCTACAATGAGCAGTTCTTC. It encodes CSVERSGSFYSYNEQFF.

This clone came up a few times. CDR3 amino acids: CASRSSGRTYEQYF. The CDR3 DNA reads as TGTGCCAGCAGAAGCAGCGGAAGAACCTACGAGCAGTACTTC. V gene TRBV7-2 combines with J gene TRBJ2-7, with a possible D match to TRBD2 (5 bases). The germline CDR1 and CDR2 sequences are SGHTA and FQGNSA. CDR3 length: 14 residues. V shed 6 bases and J shed 2 bases, with 14 bases lying between them.

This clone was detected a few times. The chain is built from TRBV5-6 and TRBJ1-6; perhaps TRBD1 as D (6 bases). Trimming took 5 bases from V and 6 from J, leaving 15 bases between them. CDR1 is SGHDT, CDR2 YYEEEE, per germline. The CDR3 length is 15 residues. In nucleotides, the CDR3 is TGTGCCAGCAGTCGACAGGACACCGCTAATTCACCCCTCCACTTT. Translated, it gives CASSRQDTANSPLHF. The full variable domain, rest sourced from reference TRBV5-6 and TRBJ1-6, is DAGVTQSPTHLIKTRGQQVTLRCSPKSGHDTVSWYQQALGQGPQFIFQYYEEEERQRGNFPDRFSGHQFPNYSSELNVNALLLGDSALYLCASSRQDTANSPLHFGNGTRLTVT.

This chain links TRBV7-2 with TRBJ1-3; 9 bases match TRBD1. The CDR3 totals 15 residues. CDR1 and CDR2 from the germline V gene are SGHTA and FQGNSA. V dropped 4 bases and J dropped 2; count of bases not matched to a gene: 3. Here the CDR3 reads CASSSGQGTGNTIYF. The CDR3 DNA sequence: TGTGCCAGCAGCTCCGGACAGGGGACTGGAAACACCATATATTTT.

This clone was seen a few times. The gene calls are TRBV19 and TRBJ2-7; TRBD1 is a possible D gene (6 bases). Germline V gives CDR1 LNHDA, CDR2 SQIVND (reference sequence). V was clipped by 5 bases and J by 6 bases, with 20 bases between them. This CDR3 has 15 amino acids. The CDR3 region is CASSFTPTQGLEQYF. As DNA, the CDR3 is TGTGCCAGTAGTTTCACCCCCACCCAGGGGCTCGAGCAGTACTTC.

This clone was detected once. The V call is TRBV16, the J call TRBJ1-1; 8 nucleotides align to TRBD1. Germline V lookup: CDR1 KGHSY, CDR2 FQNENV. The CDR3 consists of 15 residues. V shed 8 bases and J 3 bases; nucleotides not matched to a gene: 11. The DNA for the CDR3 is TGTGCCAGCGGCCCCCTGGACAGGGAGGACACTGAAGCTTTCTTT. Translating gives CASGPLDREDTEAFF. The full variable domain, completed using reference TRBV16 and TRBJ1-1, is GEEVAQTPKHLVRGEGQKAKLYCAPIKGHSYVFWYQQVLKNEFKFLISFQNENVFDETGMPKERFSAKCLPNSPCSLEIQATKLEDSAVYFCASGPLDREDTEAFFGQGTRLTVV.

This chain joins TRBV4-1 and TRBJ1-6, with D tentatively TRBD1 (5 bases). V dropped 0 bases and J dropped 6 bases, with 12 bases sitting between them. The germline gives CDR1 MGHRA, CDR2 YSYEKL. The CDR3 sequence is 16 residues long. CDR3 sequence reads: CASSQDVQASNSPLHF. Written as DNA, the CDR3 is TGCGCCAGCAGCCAAGATGTACAGGCGTCTAATTCACCCCTCCACTTT.

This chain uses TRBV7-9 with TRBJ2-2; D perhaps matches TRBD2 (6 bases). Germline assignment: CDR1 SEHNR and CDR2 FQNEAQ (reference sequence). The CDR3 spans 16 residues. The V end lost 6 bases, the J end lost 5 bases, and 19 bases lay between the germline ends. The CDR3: CASRLRLEVGTGELFF. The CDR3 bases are TGTGCCAGCAGATTACGACTAGAGGTTGGGACCGGGGAGCTGTTTTTT. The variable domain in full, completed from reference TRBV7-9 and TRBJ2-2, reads DTGVSQNPRHKITKRGQNVTFRCDPISEHNRLYWYRQTLGQGPEFLTYFQNEAQLEKSRLLSDRFSAERPKGSFSTLEIQRTEQGDSAMYLCASRLRLEVGTGELFFGEGSRLTVL.

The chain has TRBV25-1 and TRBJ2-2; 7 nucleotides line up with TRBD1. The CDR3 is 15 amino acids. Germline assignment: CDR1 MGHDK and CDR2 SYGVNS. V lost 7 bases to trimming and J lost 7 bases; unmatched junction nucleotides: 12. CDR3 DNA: TGTGCCAGCACCGGGGCAAGGGGGCAGGTCGGGGAGCTGTTTTTT. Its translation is CASTGARGQVGELFF.

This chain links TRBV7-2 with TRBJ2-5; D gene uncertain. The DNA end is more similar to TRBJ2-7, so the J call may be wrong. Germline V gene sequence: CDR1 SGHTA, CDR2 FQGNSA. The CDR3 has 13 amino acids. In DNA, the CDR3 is TGTGCCAGCAGCACAAATTTGGGCTACGAGCAGTACTTC. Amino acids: CASSTNLGYEQYF.

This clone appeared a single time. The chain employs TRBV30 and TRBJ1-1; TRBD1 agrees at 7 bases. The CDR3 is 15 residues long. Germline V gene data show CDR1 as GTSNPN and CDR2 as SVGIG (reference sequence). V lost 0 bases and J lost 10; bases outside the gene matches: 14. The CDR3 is CAWSVGTPGGERAFF. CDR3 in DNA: TGTGCCTGGAGTGTCGGAACTCCAGGGGGTGAACGAGCTTTCTTT.

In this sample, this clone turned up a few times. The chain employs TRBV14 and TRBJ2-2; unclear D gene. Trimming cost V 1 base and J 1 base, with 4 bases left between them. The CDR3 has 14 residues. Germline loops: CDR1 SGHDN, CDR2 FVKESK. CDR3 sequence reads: CASSQGRNTGELFF. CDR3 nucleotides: TGTGCCAGCAGCCAAGGCAGGAACACCGGGGAGCTGTTTTTT.

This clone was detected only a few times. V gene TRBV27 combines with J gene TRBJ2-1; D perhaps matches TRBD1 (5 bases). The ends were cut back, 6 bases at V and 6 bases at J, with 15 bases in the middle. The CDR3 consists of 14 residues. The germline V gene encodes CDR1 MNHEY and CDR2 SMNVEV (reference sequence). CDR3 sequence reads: CASSPRVGRNEQFF. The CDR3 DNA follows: TGTGCCAGCAGCCCCCGGGTGGGGCGCAATGAGCAGTTCTTC.

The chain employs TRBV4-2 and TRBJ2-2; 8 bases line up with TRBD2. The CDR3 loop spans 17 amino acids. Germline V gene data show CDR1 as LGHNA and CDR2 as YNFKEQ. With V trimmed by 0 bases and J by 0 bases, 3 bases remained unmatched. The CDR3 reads CASSQESSGSNTGELFF. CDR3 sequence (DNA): TGTGCCAGCAGCCAAGAATCTAGCGGGTCGAACACCGGGGAGCTGTTTTTT.

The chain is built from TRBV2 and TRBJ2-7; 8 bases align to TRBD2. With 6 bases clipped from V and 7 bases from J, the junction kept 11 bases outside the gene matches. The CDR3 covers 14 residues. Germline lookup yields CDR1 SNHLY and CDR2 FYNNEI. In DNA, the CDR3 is TGTGCCAGCAGATCTCGGGCGGGAGGCCGGGAGCAGTACTTC. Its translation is CASRSRAGGREQYF. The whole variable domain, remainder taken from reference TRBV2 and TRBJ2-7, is EPEVTQTPSHQVTQMGQEVILRCVPISNHLYFYWYRQILGQKVEFLVSFYNNEISEKSEIFDDQFSVERPDGSNFTLKIRSTKLEDSAMYFCASRSRAGGREQYFGPGTRLTVT.

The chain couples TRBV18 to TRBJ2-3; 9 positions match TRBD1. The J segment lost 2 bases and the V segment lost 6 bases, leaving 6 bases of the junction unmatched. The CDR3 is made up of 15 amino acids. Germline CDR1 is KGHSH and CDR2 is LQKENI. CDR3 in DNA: TGTGCCAGCTCGAACCGGGACAGGGTCACAGATACGCAGTATTTT. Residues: CASSNRDRVTDTQYF.

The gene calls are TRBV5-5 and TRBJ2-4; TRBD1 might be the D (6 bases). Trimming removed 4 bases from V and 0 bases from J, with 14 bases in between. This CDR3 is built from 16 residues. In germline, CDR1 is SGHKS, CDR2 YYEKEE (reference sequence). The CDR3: CASSPGDTLAKNIQYF. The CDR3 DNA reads TGTGCCAGCAGCCCCGGGGACACTCTAGCCAAAAACATTCAGTACTTC.

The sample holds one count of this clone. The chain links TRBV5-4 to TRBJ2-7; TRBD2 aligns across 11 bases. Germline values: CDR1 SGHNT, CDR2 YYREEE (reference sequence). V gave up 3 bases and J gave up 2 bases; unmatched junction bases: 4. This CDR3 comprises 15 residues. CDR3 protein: CASSSLAGGTYEQYF. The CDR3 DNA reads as TGTGCCAGCAGCTCCCTAGCGGGAGGTACCTACGAGCAGTACTTC.

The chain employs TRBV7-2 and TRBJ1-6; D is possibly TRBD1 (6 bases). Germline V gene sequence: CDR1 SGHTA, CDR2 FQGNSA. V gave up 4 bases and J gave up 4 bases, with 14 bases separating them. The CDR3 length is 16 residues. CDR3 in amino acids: CASSSAGDVYNSPLHF. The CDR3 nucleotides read TGTGCCAGCAGCTCAGCAGGGGATGTGTATAATTCACCCCTCCACTTT.

The CDR3 DNA is TGTGCCAGCAGTGAAATTCAGGGGGCTAGCACAGATACGCAGTATTTT. It is translated as CASSEIQGASTDTQYF. The gene calls are TRBV6-1 and TRBJ2-3, with TRBD1 identical over 8 bases. CDR1 and CDR2 (germline): MNHNS, SASEGT. Trimming at V came to 2 bases and at J to 0 bases, leaving 4 bases not matched to a gene. The CDR3 is 16 amino acids.